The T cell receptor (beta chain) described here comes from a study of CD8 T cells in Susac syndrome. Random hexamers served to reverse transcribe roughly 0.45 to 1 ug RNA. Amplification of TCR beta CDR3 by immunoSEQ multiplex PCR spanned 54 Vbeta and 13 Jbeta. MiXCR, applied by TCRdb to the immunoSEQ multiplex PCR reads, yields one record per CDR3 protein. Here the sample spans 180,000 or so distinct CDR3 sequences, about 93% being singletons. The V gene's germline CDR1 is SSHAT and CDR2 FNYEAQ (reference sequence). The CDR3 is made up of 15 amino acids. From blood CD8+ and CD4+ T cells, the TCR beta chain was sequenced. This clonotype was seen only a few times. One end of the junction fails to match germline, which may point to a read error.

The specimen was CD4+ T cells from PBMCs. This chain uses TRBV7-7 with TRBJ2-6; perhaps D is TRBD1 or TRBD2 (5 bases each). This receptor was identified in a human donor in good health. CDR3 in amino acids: CASSRDGPGANVLTF. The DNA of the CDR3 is TGTGCTAGCAGCCGGGACGGACCTGGGGCCAACGTCCTGACTTTC.